This T cell receptor beta chain is from a study of T cell repertoires in cytomegalovirus infection. Study-wide context: Public TCR beta signatures were indicative of both CMV infection and a matching HLA type. Points from the study as a whole: Cumulated frequencies of public TCR beta families served to identify carriers of CMV plus the relevant HLA. Dominant in the ex vivo response were TCR beta clonotypes restricted by HLA-C and specific for CMV.

TCRdb re-called the reads with MiXCR, one entry per CDR3 protein. The data hold roughly 100,000 distinct CDR3 sequences, with approximately 15% observed a single time. This CDR3 contains 13 residues. V lost 3 bases and J lost 8, with 10 bases in between. Germline CDR1 is SEHNR and CDR2 is FQNEAQ (reference sequence). This clonotype appeared many times. The target antigen is unknown. Sample: PBMCs. The sequence came from a human donor in good health (CMV status not recorded). Some clones in this sample may be carry-over from other donors' samples. This sequence joins TRBV7-9 and TRBJ1-4; D perhaps matches TRBD1 (5 bases). CDR3 sequence reads: CASSLGGTEKLFF. Written as DNA, the CDR3 is TGTGCCAGCAGCTTGGGAGGGACGGAAAAACTGTTTTTT.